The text below deals with one T cell receptor (beta chain). The record originates from a study of cytomegalovirus exposure and HLA in healthy donors. Germline V lookup: CDR1 KGHSY, CDR2 FQNENV. V gave up 0 bases and J gave up 4 bases, with 7 bases separating them. CDR3 length: 14 residues. Primers included in the PCR were 60 Vbeta and 13 Jbeta primers. Profiled with immunoSEQ multiplex PCR; TCRdb holds only in-frame clones, not every one. The sample holds 120,000 or so clones; about 68% are singletons and the top ten take under 4.5%. Sequences were obtained from PBMCs. The chain carries TRBV16 and TRBJ1-5, with D perhaps matching TRBD1 (6 bases). This clonotype was sampled from a man aged 35 to 55 in good health and CMV-seropositive. CDR3 residues: CASSQSTGNQPQHF. The CDR3 DNA follows: TGTGCCAGCAGCCAATCGACAGGTAATCAGCCCCAGCATTTT. Combining the CDR3 with reference TRBV16 and TRBJ1-5 gives the whole variable domain GEEVAQTPKHLVRGEGQKAKLYCAPIKGHSYVFWYQQVLKNEFKFLISFQNENVFDETGMPKERFSAKCLPNSPCSLEIQATKLEDSAVYFCASSQSTGNQPQHFGDGTRLSIL.